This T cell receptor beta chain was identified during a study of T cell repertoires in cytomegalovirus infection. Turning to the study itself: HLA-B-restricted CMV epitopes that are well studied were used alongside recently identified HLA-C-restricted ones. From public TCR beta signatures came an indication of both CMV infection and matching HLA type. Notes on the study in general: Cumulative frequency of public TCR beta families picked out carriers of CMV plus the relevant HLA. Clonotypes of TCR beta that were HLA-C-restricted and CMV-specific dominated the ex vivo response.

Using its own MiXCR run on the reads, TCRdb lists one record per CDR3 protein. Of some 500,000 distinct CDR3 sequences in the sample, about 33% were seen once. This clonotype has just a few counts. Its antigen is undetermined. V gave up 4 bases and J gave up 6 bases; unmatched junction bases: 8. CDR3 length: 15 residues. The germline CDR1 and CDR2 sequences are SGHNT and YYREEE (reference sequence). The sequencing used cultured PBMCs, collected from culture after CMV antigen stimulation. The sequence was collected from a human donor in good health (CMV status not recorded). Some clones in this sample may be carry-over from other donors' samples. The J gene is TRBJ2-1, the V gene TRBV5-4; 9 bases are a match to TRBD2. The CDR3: CASSPPGGRANEQFF. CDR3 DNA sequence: TGTGCCAGCAGCCCGCCCGGCGGGAGGGCCAATGAGCAGTTCTTC. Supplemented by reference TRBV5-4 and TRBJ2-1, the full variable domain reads ETGVTQSPTHLIKTRGQQVTLRCSSQSGHNTVSWYQQALGQGPQFIFQYYREEENGRGNFPPRFSGLQFPNYSSELNVNALELDDSALYLCASSPPGGRANEQFFGPGTRLTVL.